Below, 15 T cell receptor beta chains from the same sample are listed, as sequenced in a study of regulatory T cells in long-lasting Graves disease. In building TCR beta libraries, iRepertoire HTBI primers were used together with Arm-PCR of CDR3 regions. A single record per CDR3 protein comes from TCRdb applying MiXCR to the multiplex PCR reads. This sample has under 500,000 distinct CDR3 sequences, with around 20% found just once. Time point given: persistent/refractory GD, antithyroid drugs over 5 years with positive TRAb. The TCR library was prepared using RNA isolated from PBMCs. The sample was peripheral blood mononuclear cells (PBMCs), taken when the disease was refractory, from a patient treated with antithyroid drugs. These receptors originate from a female donor with Graves disease.

This clonotype was counted only a few times. The V gene is TRBV7-9, the J gene TRBJ2-6; D call uncertain. V lost 8 bases to trimming and J lost 0 bases, with 14 bases between them. CDR3 length equals 16 residues. In germline, CDR1 is SEHNR, CDR2 FQNEAQ (reference sequence). CDR3 nucleotides: TGTGCCAGCGACGGAATTTCAAACTCTGGGGCCAACGTCCTGACTTTC. Translating it yields CASDGISNSGANVLTF.

J is TRBJ2-7 and V is TRBV19, with TRBD1 as a possible D gene (5 bases). Germline CDR1 reads LNHDA; CDR2 reads SQIVND (reference sequence). The length of the CDR3 is 17 residues. The V end lost 2 bases, the J end lost 4 bases, and 21 bases lay between the germline ends. CDR3 sequence (DNA): TGTGCCAGTAGTATACGGTCTGCCGCGACAGTCTCTTACGAGCAGTACTTC. It codes for CASSIRSAATVSYEQYF.

In its sample, this clonotype was seen many times. The gene calls are TRBV30 and TRBJ2-5; weak D call: TRBD1 (5 bases). The CDR3 covers 13 residues. Per the germline V gene, CDR1 is GTSNPN and CDR2 is SVGIG (reference sequence). The germline V and J ends were trimmed by 1 base and 1 base, with 7 bases remaining between them. The CDR3 DNA is TGTGCCTGGAGTGGGGGCAGCCAAGAGACCCAGTACTTC. It is translated as CAWSGGSQETQYF.

This sequence joins TRBV14 and TRBJ2-7; D remains ambiguous. Between the trimmed V and J ends, which lost 2 bases and 0 bases, there was a span of 2 bases. Germline assignment: CDR1 SGHDN and CDR2 FVKESK. This CDR3 comprises 12 residues. CDR3 sequence: CASSQLSYEQYF. CDR3 DNA sequence: TGTGCCAGCAGCCAACTCTCCTACGAGCAGTACTTC.

The V call is TRBV19, the J call TRBJ2-7; weak D call: TRBD1 (6 bases). Germline V lookup: CDR1 LNHDA, CDR2 SQIVND (reference sequence). The CDR3 is made up of 13 amino acids. The V end was cut by 4 bases, the J end by 5 bases, with 12 bases between. Written as DNA, the CDR3 is TGTGCCAGTAGTACCCGACAGGCCCACGAGCAGTACTTC. Residues: CASSTRQAHEQYF. The whole variable domain, remainder taken from reference TRBV19 and TRBJ2-7, is DGGITQSPKYLFRKEGQNVTLSCEQNLNHDAMYWYRQDPGQGLRLIYYSQIVNDFQKGDIAEGYSVSREKKESFPLTVTSAQKNPTAFYLCASSTRQAHEQYFGPGTRLTVT.

This clonotype has more than one count but fewer than ten. The rearrangement joins TRBV3-1 to TRBJ1-3; no firm D call. V was clipped by 1 base and J by 2 bases, with 9 bases between them. The CDR3 runs 15 residues. Germline lookup yields CDR1 LGHDT and CDR2 YNNKEL (reference sequence). The CDR3 DNA sequence: TGTGCCAGCAGCCAAGTTCCGGGTGCTGGAAACACCATATATTTT. The encoded protein is CASSQVPGAGNTIYF.

The V and J genes are TRBV6-2 or TRBV6-3 and TRBJ2-1; a possible D gene is TRBD2 (5 bases). Trimming stripped 5 bases from V and 4 bases from J, with 12 bases between. Germline CDR1 and CDR2: MNHEY and SVGEGT. The CDR3 spans 14 residues. The CDR3 spells CASSPEEGYNEQFF. The CDR3 DNA sequence: TGTGCCAGCAGTCCCGAAGAGGGATACAATGAGCAGTTCTTC.

The gene calls are TRBV18 and TRBJ2-5, with D perhaps matching TRBD2 (5 bases). The CDR3 consists of 12 residues. The germline CDR1 and CDR2 sequences are KGHSH and LQKENI. V lost 5 bases, J lost 2 bases, and 6 bases lay in between. CDR3 coding DNA: TGTGCCAGCTCATGGGAGCAAGAGACCCAGTACTTC. Its translation is CASSWEQETQYF.

At least ten counts were recorded for this clonotype. Here the CDR3 reads CASAQERNKETQYF. The CDR3 DNA is TGTGCCAGCGCTCAGGAGAGAAACAAAGAGACCCAGTACTTC. The chain joins TRBV2 to TRBJ2-5; unclear D gene. With 8 bases removed from V and 3 bases from J, the gap between germline ends came to 16 bases. Germline V lookup: CDR1 SNHLY, CDR2 FYNNEI. This CDR3 comprises 14 residues.

This clonotype has just a few counts. This rearrangement joins TRBV20-1 to TRBJ1-1; 7 positions match TRBD1. Germline V CDR1 and CDR2: DFQATT, SNEGSKA (reference sequence). The CDR3 has 16 amino acids. With V trimmed by 1 base and J by 1 base, 9 bases remained unmatched. The CDR3 DNA reads as TGCAGTGCTAGAGGCCGGGACAGTCGAGGGAACACTGAAGCTTTCTTT. It specifies CSARGRDSRGNTEAFF.

This clonotype was seen ten or more times. This chain connects TRBV28 to TRBJ2-2; D not resolved. Germline V CDR1 and CDR2: MDHEN, SYDVKM. With 6 bases removed from V and 4 bases from J, the gap between germline ends came to 6 bases. This CDR3 region has 12 residues. The CDR3 DNA is TGTGCCAGCAGCCTATTCACCGGGGAGCTGTTTTTT. It encodes CASSLFTGELFF. The whole variable domain, filled in from reference TRBV28 and TRBJ2-2, reads DVKVTQSSRYLVKRTGEKVFLECVQDMDHENMFWYRQDPGLGLRLIYFSYDVKMKEKGDIPEGYSVSREKKERFSLILESASTNQTSMYLCASSLFTGELFFGEGSRLTVL.

This clonotype was counted ten times or more. The chain is built from TRBV28 and TRBJ1-2; 9 nucleotides agree with TRBD1. J was trimmed by 2 bases and V by 5 bases; bases with no gene match: 9. The CDR3 loop spans 16 amino acids. The germline CDR1 and CDR2 sequences are MDHEN and SYDVKM. The CDR3 region is CASSGEGQGRNYGYTF. The CDR3 coding sequence is TGTGCCAGCAGTGGAGAGGGACAGGGTAGGAACTATGGCTACACCTTC.

The chain links TRBV14 to TRBJ2-5, with a possible D match to TRBD1 (5 bases). Trimming shortened V by 4 bases and J by 5 bases, and 17 bases separated the two germline ends. The CDR3 is made up of 15 amino acids. The germline CDR1 and CDR2 sequences are SGHDN and FVKESK. The CDR3 DNA reads as TGTGCCAGCAGCCCTGGACACCTCTTGCGGGAGACCCAGTACTTC. Its protein is CASSPGHLLRETQYF.

This clonotype was recorded at least ten times. The rearrangement joins TRBV3-1 to TRBJ1-1; D uncertain. CDR3 size: 14 residues. V was shortened by 3 bases and J by 0 bases, with 8 bases between the two germline ends. Germline V gene sequence: CDR1 LGHDT, CDR2 YNNKEL (reference sequence). This chain's CDR3 is CASSQLAVNTEAFF. In DNA form, the CDR3 reads TGTGCCAGCAGCCAGTTAGCAGTGAACACTGAAGCTTTCTTT.

This clonotype was detected ten times or more. The chain is built from TRBV20-1 and TRBJ1-2; D gene unclear. V was pared by 0 bases and J by 0 bases, with 11 bases between. Germline CDR1 and CDR2: DFQATT and SNEGSKA (reference sequence). The CDR3 length is 15 residues. The CDR3 region is CSARDSSGTNYGYTF. The CDR3 DNA reads as TGCAGTGCTAGAGATTCCTCCGGCACTAACTATGGCTACACCTTC.